These 26 T cell receptor beta chains came from one sample sequenced in a study of metastatic and nonmetastatic thyroid tumors. Treatment of any kind had been given to no patient before thyroid surgery. TCRdb redid the clone calls on the PCR reads using MiXCR. Seen here are over 30,000 clones, under 8% observed once, and the top ten hold about 39%. Sequencing was performed on blood. All receptors come from a female donor with papillary thyroid cancer or a benign thyroid nodule (not recorded which). Some clones in this sample may be carry-over from other donors' samples.

This clone was found a few times. This may stem from a read error, because a much larger clone lies one nucleotide away. This sequence joins TRBV24-1 and TRBJ2-1; TRBD2 matches 7 bases. The germline gives CDR1 KGHDR, CDR2 SFDVKD. Trimming at V came to 9 bases and at J to 3 bases, leaving 13 bases not matched to a gene. This CDR3 has 16 amino acids. The CDR3 DNA is TGTGCCACCGGGGATGTGACGGGAGGAAGCTACAATGAGCAGTTCTTC. It encodes CATGDVTGGSYNEQFF.

This clone was recorded many times. The rearrangement joins TRBV28 to TRBJ1-2, with D tentatively TRBD1 (5 bases). Germline V gene data show CDR1 as MDHEN and CDR2 as SYDVKM. This CDR3 has 13 residues. V lost 3 bases to trimming and J lost 9 bases, with 14 bases between them. The CDR3 bases are TGTGCCAGCAGTTTGGGGCGTTCGATAAGCTACACCTTC. Protein sequence: CASSLGRSISYTF.

This clone was seen repeatedly, ten times or more. The rearrangement links TRBV6-5 to TRBJ2-1, with 11 bases fitting TRBD2. Unmatched junction bases numbered 8, after V lost 0 bases and J lost 1 base. Looked up from germline, CDR1 is MNHEY and CDR2 is SVGAGI. This CDR3 has 19 residues. The CDR3, as DNA: TGTGCCAGCAGTTACTCCGGGACTAGCGGTCTCGTTTCCTACAATGAGCAGTTCTTC. Amino acids: CASSYSGTSGLVSYNEQFF.

At least ten counts were recorded for this clone. The chain couples TRBV5-6 to TRBJ2-7, with unresolved D. Per the germline V gene, CDR1 is SGHDT and CDR2 is YYEEEE. Trimming removed 3 bases at V and 3 bases at J, with 13 bases between. This CDR3 region has 14 residues. This CDR3 is CASSSLIYNYEQYF. CDR3 coding DNA: TGTGCCAGCAGCTCCTTAATTTATAACTACGAGCAGTACTTC.

This clone was detected ten times or more. This chain uses TRBV18 with TRBJ1-1; D remains ambiguous. Trimming shortened V by 4 bases and J by 2 bases, and 8 bases separated the two germline ends. This CDR3 contains 13 residues. CDR1 and CDR2 from the germline V gene are KGHSH and LQKENI. The chain's CDR3 is CASSRQANTEAFF. The CDR3 nucleotides read TGTGCCAGCTCACGCCAGGCTAACACTGAAGCTTTCTTT. The whole variable domain, remainder taken from reference TRBV18 and TRBJ1-1, is NAGVMQNPRHLVRRRGQEARLRCSPMKGHSHVYWYRQLPEEGLKFMVYLQKENIIDESGMPKERFSAEFPKEGPSILRIQQVVRGDSAAYFCASSRQANTEAFFGQGTRLTVV.

This clone was detected many times. This sequence joins TRBV11-1 and TRBJ2-2; 10 bases fit TRBD2. CDR1 and CDR2 from the germline V gene are SGHAT and FQDESV (reference sequence). The CDR3 totals 17 residues. J was trimmed by 1 base and V by 2 bases; bases with no gene match: 4. The CDR3 sequence is CASSLRLAGLNTGELFF. The CDR3 DNA reads TGTGCCAGCAGCTTACGACTAGCGGGTTTGAACACCGGGGAGCTGTTTTTT. The complete variable domain, with remaining parts taken from reference TRBV11-1 and TRBJ2-2, reads EAEVAQSPRYKITEKSQAVAFWCDPISGHATLYWYRQILGQGPELLVQFQDESVVDDSQLPKDRFSAERLKGVDSTLKIQPAELGDSAMYLCASSLRLAGLNTGELFFGEGSRLTVL.

This clone was detected many times. This chain uses TRBV12-3 or TRBV12-4 with TRBJ1-3; no reliable D call. V gave up 6 bases and J gave up 1 base, with 10 bases separating them. This CDR3 has 14 residues. The CDR3 sequence is CASSFSGSGNTIYF. Here the CDR3 DNA reads TGTGCCAGCAGCTTTTCGGGGTCTGGAAACACCATATATTTT.

This clone was detected many times. CDR3 sequence (DNA): TGTGCCAGTAGTACCCCGGGATATAGCAATCAGCCCCAGCATTTT. Its protein product is CASSTPGYSNQPQHF. This chain links TRBV19 with TRBJ1-5; D gene unclear. Per germline, CDR1 LNHDA and CDR2 SQIVND (reference sequence). The CDR3 sequence is 15 residues long. V lost 4 bases to trimming and J lost 0 bases, with 10 bases between them.

This clone occurred many times. The V gene is TRBV27, the J gene TRBJ2-5; D is possibly TRBD2 (5 bases). The length of the CDR3 is 12 residues. Trimming cost V 7 bases and J 0 bases, with 6 bases left between them. CDR1 and CDR2 from the germline V gene are MNHEY and SMNVEV (reference sequence). CDR3 loop: CASMTNQETQYF. The CDR3 coding sequence is TGTGCCAGCATGACTAACCAAGAGACCCAGTACTTC.

The chain has TRBV20-1 and TRBJ2-3, with D perhaps matching TRBD1 (6 bases). The CDR3 is made up of 13 amino acids. V lost 4 bases and J 6 bases, leaving 14 bases between the germline ends. Germline V gene data show CDR1 as DFQATT and CDR2 as SNEGSKA (reference sequence). CDR3 nucleotides: TGCAGTGCTACACGGACAGCAGCGGATACGCAGTATTTT. Translating gives CSATRTAADTQYF.

This clone was detected ten times or more. The chain carries TRBV6-6 and TRBJ1-1; 12 nucleotides agree with TRBD1. This CDR3 has 19 residues. Germline loops: CDR1 MNHNY, CDR2 SVGAGI (reference sequence). Unmatched junction bases numbered 21, after V lost 9 bases and J lost 4 bases. The chain's CDR3 is CASLPLRMGQGALGTEAFF. The CDR3 DNA follows: TGTGCCAGTCTCCCCCTCCGGATGGGACAGGGGGCCTTAGGCACTGAAGCTTTCTTT.

This clone was seen at least ten times. The chain is built from TRBV3-1 and TRBJ1-6; no firm D call. Trimming removed 4 bases at V and 7 bases at J, with 14 bases between. This CDR3 region has 15 residues. CDR1 is LGHDT, CDR2 YNNKEL, per germline (reference sequence). Here the CDR3 reads CASSREGSSNSPLHF. The CDR3, as DNA: TGTGCCAGCAGCCGAGAGGGATCCTCGAATTCACCCCTCCACTTT.

Notes on this clone: Possible read error: a much larger clone is one base away. The V call is TRBV5-1, the J call TRBJ2-5; no reliable D call. Germline loops: CDR1 SGHRS, CDR2 YFSETQ. CDR3 length: 12 amino acids. The chain's CDR3 is CASILGWETQYF. Written as DNA, the CDR3 is TGCGCCAGCATCTTGGGGTGGGAGACCCAGTACTTC.

In its sample, this clone was seen a few times. A read error may be the cause here, since a much bigger clone is one base away. The CDR3 is CSVSYPLSEQYF. The CDR3 coding sequence is TGCAGTGTTAGTTATCCCTTGAGCGAGCAGTACTTC. V gene TRBV20-1 combines with J gene TRBJ2-7; D is undetermined. V was pared by 7 bases and J by 6 bases, with 16 bases between. The germline V gene encodes CDR1 DFQATT and CDR2 SNEGSKA (reference sequence). The CDR3 is 12 residues long.

About this clone itself: This could be a read error, since a much larger clone is one nucleotide away. The genes are TRBV27 and TRBJ2-1; 8 nucleotides align to TRBD2. The CDR3 covers 15 residues. CDR1 and CDR2 (germline): MNHEY, SMNVEV (reference sequence). The V and J ends lost 11 bases and 1 base, in that order; junction bases with no gene match: 10. CDR3 in amino acids: CAGIGAGVSYNEQFF. In nucleotides, the CDR3 is TGTGCCGGCATCGGAGCGGGAGTATCCTACAATGAGCAGTTCTTC.

This clone was observed at least ten times. V usage is TRBV10-1 and J usage is TRBJ2-1, with D tentatively TRBD2 (5 bases). There are 14 residues in the CDR3. The V gene lost 4 bases and the J gene lost 7 bases, with 14 bases spanning the gap. The germline gives CDR1 WNHNN, CDR2 SYGVQD (reference sequence). CDR3 protein: CASSVDPGSNEQFF. DNA for the CDR3: TGCGCCAGCAGTGTGGACCCGGGGAGTAATGAGCAGTTCTTC.

This clone was picked up many times. V usage is TRBV2 and J usage is TRBJ1-2, with D tentatively TRBD1 (5 bases). From germline, CDR1 is SNHLY and CDR2 FYNNEI. The V end was cut by 4 bases, the J end by 4 bases, with 10 bases between. The CDR3 sequence is 13 residues long. The CDR3 DNA reads TGTGCCAGCAGTGGGGGGTTGTTCTATGGCTACACCTTC. Amino acids: CASSGGLFYGYTF.

This clone appeared many times. Other DNA sequences in this specimen translate into the identical CDR3. V usage is TRBV2 and J usage is TRBJ1-4; the D gene is possibly TRBD1 (5 bases). This CDR3 comprises 14 residues. CDR1 and CDR2 (germline): SNHLY, FYNNEI. The V gene lost 7 bases and the J gene lost 4 bases, with 13 bases spanning the gap. This CDR3 is CASKSGLGNEKLFF. In DNA, the CDR3 is TGTGCCAGCAAATCAGGGCTCGGTAATGAAAAACTGTTTTTT.

This clone occurred many times. The rearrangement uses TRBV7-9 and TRBJ2-1; weak D call: TRBD2 (7 bases). Germline CDR1 reads SEHNR; CDR2 reads FQNEAQ (reference sequence). The CDR3 runs to 14 residues. Deletions cut 2 bases from V and 8 bases from J, with 13 bases between. The CDR3 region is CASSLIGGRDEQFF. CDR3 DNA: TGTGCCAGCAGCTTAATAGGGGGGAGGGATGAGCAGTTCTTC.

This clone was seen many times. The chain recombines TRBV11-2 with TRBJ2-1, with TRBD2 matching 7 bases. The germline CDR1 and CDR2 sequences are SGHAT and FQNNGV. The CDR3 covers 16 residues. J gave up 2 bases and V 1 base, and 5 bases lay outside the gene matches. The CDR3: CASSLGSRGAYNEQFF. As DNA, the CDR3 is TGTGCCAGCAGCTTAGGGTCCCGGGGGGCCTACAATGAGCAGTTCTTC. Full variable domain (rest looked up from reference TRBV11-2 and TRBJ2-1): EAGVAQSPRYKIIEKRQSVAFWCNPISGHATLYWYQQILGQGPKLLIQFQNNGVVDDSQLPKDRFSAERLKGVDSTLKIQPAKLEDSAVYLCASSLGSRGAYNEQFFGPGTRLTVL.

This clone was picked up many times. V and J are TRBV5-6 and TRBJ1-3; TRBD1 matches at 11 bases. This CDR3 contains 18 residues. Germline V gene sequence: CDR1 SGHDT, CDR2 YYEEEE. V was pared by 4 bases and J by 4 bases, with 13 bases of the junction left unmatched. Here the CDR3 DNA reads TGTGCCAGCAGCCGGGACAGGGGGTCCCGCATAACGGGAAACACCATATATTTT. Its translation: CASSRDRGSRITGNTIYF.

This clone was recorded many times. This chain connects TRBV12-3 or TRBV12-4 to TRBJ1-1; D remains unclear. Trimming pared 2 bases from V and 3 bases from J, leaving 13 bases between. The CDR3 runs to 15 residues. This CDR3 is CASSLNRKTHTEAFF. The CDR3 DNA follows: TGTGCCAGCAGTTTAAACCGGAAGACACACACTGAAGCTTTCTTT.

This clone was recorded at least ten times. The V gene is TRBV11-2, the J gene TRBJ2-7; D perhaps matches TRBD1 (5 bases). Trimming took off 1 base at V and 3 bases at J, with 22 bases between the two ends. This CDR3 is 18 amino acids long. Germline lookup yields CDR1 SGHAT and CDR2 FQNNGV. DNA of the CDR3: TGTGCCAGCAGCTTAGTCTTCGGTGGATTGGGGCGGAACTACGAGCAGTACTTC. Translating it yields CASSLVFGGLGRNYEQYF.

This clone appeared many times. Relative to the germline gene, one junction end is altered; a read error may explain this. The gene calls are TRBV4-1 and TRBJ1-4, with D possibly matching TRBD1 (5 bases). The CDR3 loop spans 14 amino acids. CDR1 MGHRA and CDR2 YSYEKL come from the germline V gene. In DNA, the CDR3 is TGCGCCAGCAGGCAAGCGGGGGGGAATGAAAAACTGTTTTTT. Encoded protein: CASRQAGGNEKLFF.

This clone was observed a handful of times. A much larger clonotype is one base distant, so this may be a read error. V is TRBV4-1 and J is TRBJ2-2; 15 bases are shared with TRBD2. There are 19 residues in the CDR3. CDR1 is MGHRA and CDR2 is YSYEKL in the germline V gene. This CDR3 is CAGSLGTSGRYRNTGELFF. The CDR3 coding sequence is TGCGCCGGCAGCCTAGGGACTAGCGGGAGGTACCGAAACACCGGGGAGCTGTTTTTT.

This clone was seen many times. V and J are TRBV28 and TRBJ2-7, with 12 bases fitting TRBD2. This CDR3 has 14 amino acids. The V gene's germline CDR1 is MDHEN and CDR2 SYDVKM. V lost 8 bases and J lost 5; bases outside the gene matches: 7. The CDR3 nucleotides read TGTGCCAGCCGGACTAGCGGGATGATCGACGAGCAGTACTTC. This encodes CASRTSGMIDEQYF.